This T cell receptor (beta chain) was obtained from a study of blood T cell repertoires in COVID-19. Study-level information: The United States, Italy and Spain were the sources of the acute and convalescent COVID-19 samples. Sample material is recorded as cDNA or gDNA derived from T cells, B-cell-depleted T cells, or PBMCs.

Source study methods: By means of reference gene primer amplification, nucleated cell counts were estimated. The protocol was immunoSEQ multiplex PCR, while the TCRdb copy is restricted to in-frame clones and leaves out a portion. That table is the source of V, J and clone size, and D and trimming were worked out from the DNA. The data hold more than 300,000 clones, with 70% to 90% observed a single time. Trimming left V 1 base short and J 9 bases short, with 14 bases between. Per the germline V gene, CDR1 is SGHRS and CDR2 is YFSETQ. There are 15 residues in the CDR3. The chain uses TRBV5-1 and TRBJ1-6, with D unclear. Sequenced material: peripheral blood. This TCR derives from a man aged 18 to 29 who had recovered from COVID-19. Here the CDR3 reads CASSLTGGGTSPLHF. In DNA form, the CDR3 reads TGCGCCAGCAGCTTGACCGGCGGCGGTACTTCACCCCTCCACTTT.